Listed here are 14 T cell receptor beta chains from one sample, sequenced in a study of shared clonotypes between healthy human individuals. This table comes from immunoSEQ multiplex PCR, and its TCRdb copy is limited to in-frame clones, with some not included. This repertoire shows 1.4 million to 1.5 million clones, roughly 96% found once; its top ten account for roughly 1.1%. The specimen was naive CD4+ T cells sorted from blood. The subset was: CD45RA+ positively selected. The receptors stem from a man aged 25-45 years in good health.

CDR3 nucleotide sequence: TGTGCCATCAGTGAGTCAGACAGGGTATCCTACGAGCAGTACTTC. Protein product: CAISESDRVSYEQYF. The chain uses TRBV10-3 and TRBJ2-7; 7 bases match TRBD1. The CDR3 covers 15 residues. Trimming took 0 bases from V and 1 from J; bases not matched to a gene: 3. Germline V gene lookup returns CDR1 ENHRY and CDR2 SYGVKD.

The CDR3 is CSVVGGAGSYEQYF. DNA for the CDR3: TGCAGCGTTGTAGGGGGGGCCGGGTCGTACGAGCAGTACTTC. The gene calls are TRBV29-1 and TRBJ2-7; maybe TRBD2 (7 bases). The CDR3 contains 14 residues. Looked up from germline, CDR1 is SQVTM and CDR2 is ANQGSEA. Trimming stripped 4 bases from V and 4 bases from J, with 17 bases between.

Comments on this clone: Distinct nucleotide sequences in the sample also encode this CDR3. The CDR3 nucleotides are TGTGCCAGCAGTTACTCTGCAGGGACCTACGAGCAGTACTTC. This codes for CASSYSAGTYEQYF. The chain employs TRBV6-5 and TRBJ2-7, with D tentatively TRBD1 (5 bases). The CDR3 is made up of 14 amino acids. CDR1 and CDR2 from the germline V gene are MNHEY and SVGAGI. Deletions cut 0 bases from V and 2 bases from J, with 8 bases between.

The chain has TRBV19 and TRBJ1-5; tentatively, D is TRBD1 (6 bases). With 7 bases removed from V and 0 bases from J, the gap between germline ends came to 7 bases. Germline lookup yields CDR1 LNHDA and CDR2 SQIVND (reference sequence). The CDR3 runs 13 residues. The CDR3 nucleotides read TGTGCCAGTAACAGGGATAGCAATCAGCCCCAGCATTTT. It specifies CASNRDSNQPQHF.

The rearrangement links TRBV6-1 to TRBJ2-7; 9 positions agree with TRBD1. V gave up 6 bases and J gave up 4 bases; unmatched junction bases: 10. The CDR3 loop spans 15 amino acids. Germline loops: CDR1 MNHNS, CDR2 SASEGT. In DNA form, the CDR3 reads TGTGCCAGCAGAACGGACAGGGGCCCGCGGTACGAGCAGTACTTC. Its translation is CASRTDRGPRYEQYF.

V gene TRBV28 combines with J gene TRBJ2-1; 10 bases fit TRBD2. Trimming removed 5 bases from V and 5 bases from J; junction bases left unmatched: 3. CDR1 is MDHEN and CDR2 is SYDVKM in the germline V gene. CDR3 length: 14 amino acids. The chain's CDR3 is CASSRLAGDNEQFF. CDR3 nucleotide sequence: TGTGCCAGCAGTAGGCTAGCGGGAGACAATGAGCAGTTCTTC.

The chain has TRBV6-1 and TRBJ1-4; TRBD1 aligns across 9 bases. CDR1 is MNHNS and CDR2 is SASEGT in the germline V gene. This CDR3 is built from 15 residues. V was pared by 2 bases and J by 5 bases, with 3 bases of the junction left unmatched. This chain's CDR3 is CASSEPGTGNEKLFF. The CDR3 nucleotides read TGTGCCAGCAGTGAACCCGGGACAGGGAATGAAAAACTGTTTTTT.

The chain has TRBV7-8 and TRBJ2-7; D gene ambiguous. This CDR3 is built from 10 residues. Trimming left V 7 bases short and J 2 bases short, with 3 bases between. Per the germline V gene, CDR1 is SGHVS and CDR2 is FQNEAQ. CDR3 sequence (DNA): TGTGCCAGCATTACCTACGAGCAGTACTTC. It specifies CASITYEQYF.

The J gene is TRBJ2-3, the V gene TRBV10-2; possible D gene TRBD2, 6 bases. CDR3 length: 14 amino acids. Trimming took 5 bases from V and 6 from J, leaving 15 bases between them. Germline-derived CDR1 and CDR2 are WSHSY and SAAADI. The chain's CDR3 is CASSRVRESDTQYF. CDR3 in DNA: TGCGCCAGCAGTCGCGTTCGGGAGTCGGATACGCAGTATTTT.

The rearrangement uses TRBV7-9 and TRBJ2-5; a weak D match, TRBD1 (6 bases). Germline assignment: CDR1 SEHNR and CDR2 FQNEAQ (reference sequence). The V gene lost 0 bases and the J gene lost 1 base, with 21 bases spanning the gap. The CDR3 totals 19 residues. The CDR3 DNA reads as TGTGCCAGCAGCTTAGCGTTAGGGACACCAAACTTTTTCCAAGAGACCCAGTACTTC. This sequence encodes CASSLALGTPNFFQETQYF.

On this clone itself: Additional DNA sequences in this sample encode the identical CDR3. The CDR3 region is CASSVGNQPQHF. CDR3 in DNA: TGTGCCAGCAGTGTGGGAAATCAGCCCCAGCATTTT. The chain employs TRBV2 and TRBJ1-5, with D unresolved. V lost 4 bases and J 4 bases, leaving 5 bases between the germline ends. Per germline, CDR1 SNHLY and CDR2 FYNNEI. The length of the CDR3 is 12 residues. Combining the CDR3 with reference TRBV2 and TRBJ1-5 gives the whole variable domain EPEVTQTPSHQVTQMGQEVILRCVPISNHLYFYWYRQILGQKVEFLVSFYNNEISEKSEIFDDQFSVERPDGSNFTLKIRSTKLEDSAMYFCASSVGNQPQHFGDGTRLSIL.

This clone was seen a single time. This sample also contains other DNA sequences that code for the same CDR3. V gene TRBV6-5 combines with J gene TRBJ1-1, with D hard to call. This CDR3 spans 15 amino acids. Trimming stripped 0 bases from V and 0 bases from J, with 8 bases between. CDR1 MNHEY and CDR2 SVGAGI come from the germline V gene. The chain's CDR3 is CASSYSPGMNTEAFF. CDR3 nucleotides: TGTGCCAGCAGTTACTCGCCAGGAATGAACACTGAAGCTTTCTTT.

A word on this clone: The sample has other DNA sequences that encode this CDR3 too. V is TRBV6-5 and J is TRBJ1-1; TRBD1 might be the D (5 bases). CDR3 length equals 14 residues. The V end lost 0 bases, the J end lost 5 bases, and 10 bases lay between the germline ends. Germline CDR1 MNHEY, CDR2 SVGAGI. The CDR3 DNA follows: TGTGCCAGCAGTTACTCGCGGGGGGGAACTGAAGCTTTCTTT. This codes for CASSYSRGGTEAFF.

In DNA form, the CDR3 reads TGTGCCAGTAGGGACCGACTAGCGGGAGGTGGCGAGCAGTACTTC. Its translation is CASRDRLAGGGEQYF. The chain couples TRBV19 to TRBJ2-7; 13 bases line up with TRBD2. The CDR3 spans 15 residues. Germline V lookup: CDR1 LNHDA, CDR2 SQIVND (reference sequence). V lost 6 bases to trimming and J lost 6 bases; unmatched junction nucleotides: 8.